A selection of T cell receptor beta chains follows, all from one sample in a study of PD-1 blockade in classical Hodgkin lymphoma. This table comes from immunoSEQ multiplex PCR, and its TCRdb copy is limited to in-frame clones, with some not included. The data contain 57,000 or so clones, about 91% of them singletons. The material sequenced was peripheral blood mononuclear cells (PBMCs), taken at baseline. The receptors come from a human donor with classical Hodgkin lymphoma. Both conserved end residues are part of each CDR3. The D gene is left open where the match is weak. Rows may omit the clone size; those that give it use once, few, many or a size class.

j_call v_call clone_size d_call cdr3_length cdr3_nt cdr3_aa
TRBJ1-3 TRBV10-3 . . 15 TGTGCCATCAGTGAGTTGCTGAACTCTGGAAACACCATATATTTT CAISELLNSGNTIYF
TRBJ2-5 TRBV30 . TRBD2 18 TGTGCCTGGAGTGTTGCCCGGACTAGCGGGGGGACGAAAGAGACCCAGTACTTC CAWSVARTSGGTKETQYF
TRBJ1-1 TRBV5-1 . TRBD1 15 TGCGCCAGCAGCTCCGGCGGACAGGTCAACACTGAAGCTTTCTTT CASSSGGQVNTEAFF
TRBJ2-7 TRBV6-6 . . 14 TGTGCCAGCACCCAGACGGGGAGCTCCTACGAGCAGTACTTC CASTQTGSSYEQYF
TRBJ2-1 TRBV7-6 . TRBD1 15 TGTGCCAGCAGCACGCTCCGGACAGGGACTAATGAGCAGTTCTTC CASSTLRTGTNEQFF
TRBJ2-3 TRBV27 . TRBD1 14 TGTGCCAGCAGATCGCAAGGGGGCTCAGATACGCAGTATTTT CASRSQGGSDTQYF
TRBJ2-7 TRBV30 . TRBD1 14 TGTGCCTGGAGACCCGACAGGGGGCAGTACGAGCAGTACTTC CAWRPDRGQYEQYF
TRBJ2-1 TRBV4-1 . . 14 TGCGCCAGCAGCCAAGACGGGATCTACAATGAGCAGTTCTTC CASSQDGIYNEQFF
TRBJ2-2 TRBV30 . TRBD1 12 TGTGCCTGGAGTCCAGGGGGCGAGGAGCTGTTTTTT CAWSPGGEELFF
TRBJ2-3 TRBV6-4 . . 15 TGTGCCAGCAGTGACTCGCACGGGAGCACAGATACGCAGTATTTT CASSDSHGSTDTQYF
TRBJ2-1 TRBV4-1 . . 15 TGCGCCAGCAGCCCGGGGGACAGCCCCTACAATGAGCAGTTCTTC CASSPGDSPYNEQFF
TRBJ2-1 TRBV5-4 . . 16 TGTGCCAGCAGCCCCAAGGCCGGGGGAACCTACAATGAGCAGTTCTTC CASSPKAGGTYNEQFF
TRBJ1-3 TRBV7-8 . . 14 TGTGCCAGCAGTCCACAAAGCTCTGGAAACACCATATATTTT CASSPQSSGNTIYF
TRBJ2-7 TRBV27 once . 18 TGTGCCAGCAGTCACCTTTATATCCCGCAGGGACCCTCCTACGAGCAGTACTTC CASSHLYIPQGPSYEQYF
TRBJ1-1 TRBV5-1 once . 15 TGCGCCAGCAGCTCCCACGGCGGACCGAACACTGAAGCTTTCTTT CASSSHGGPNTEAFF
TRBJ2-7 TRBV30 . . 12 TGTGCCTGGAGTCCTCGTGGCTACGAGCAGTACTTC CAWSPRGYEQYF
TRBJ1-5 TRBV7-9 . . 15 TGTGCCAGCAGCTTAGCGACTACAAGCAATCAGCCCCAGCATTTT CASSLATTSNQPQHF
TRBJ1-1 TRBV10-1 . TRBD1 18 TGCGCCAGCAGTGGAGGACAGGCCACGAGGGATGGGAACACTGAAGCTTTCTTT CASSGGQATRDGNTEAFF
TRBJ2-3 TRBV6-4 . TRBD2 16 TGTGCCAGCAGTGAAGCGTCTAGCGGGGGCACAGATACGCAGTATTTT CASSEASSGGTDTQYF
TRBJ1-2 TRBV12-5 . . 14 TGTGCTAGTGGTTTGCTAGGACAGCCATATGGCTACACCTTC CASGLLGQPYGYTF
TRBJ1-1 TRBV29-1 . TRBD1 13 TGCAGCGCCAGCCAGGGGGGGAACACTGAAGCTTTCTTT CSASQGGNTEAFF
TRBJ2-2 TRBV5-1 . . 16 TGCGCCAGCAGCTTGGTTCTGGGATCGAACACCGGGGAGCTGTTTTTT CASSLVLGSNTGELFF